This T cell receptor (beta chain) derives from a study of identical twins. TCRdb re-called the 5' RACE reads through MiXCR, storing one row per CDR3 protein. This sample carries more than 350,000 distinct CDR3 sequences, approximately 9.1% of them seen once, and the ten largest clones take roughly 8.7%. J was trimmed by 2 bases and V by 4 bases; bases with no gene match: 5. Germline CDR1 reads MRHNA; CDR2 reads SNTAGT. The CDR3 loop spans 14 amino acids. This receptor was identified in a woman aged 45-59 years in good health. The rearrangement uses TRBV6-4 and TRBJ2-7; 7 positions agree with TRBD1. Sequences were obtained from naive T cells sorted from blood. The CDR3 protein is CASSVDRTTYEQYF. DNA for the CDR3: TGTGCCAGCAGTGTGGACAGGACCACCTACGAGCAGTACTTC.